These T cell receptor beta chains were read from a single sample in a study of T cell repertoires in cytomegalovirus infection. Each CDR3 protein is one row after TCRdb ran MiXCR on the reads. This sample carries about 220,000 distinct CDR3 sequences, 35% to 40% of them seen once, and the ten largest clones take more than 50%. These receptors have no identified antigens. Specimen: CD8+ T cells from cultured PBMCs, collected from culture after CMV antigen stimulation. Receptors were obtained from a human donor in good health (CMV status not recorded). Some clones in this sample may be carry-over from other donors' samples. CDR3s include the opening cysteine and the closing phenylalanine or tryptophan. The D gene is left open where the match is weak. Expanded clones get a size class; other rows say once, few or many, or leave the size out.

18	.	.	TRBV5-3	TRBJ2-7	TGTGCCAGCAGCACATGGACAGGTCGCGAAGCGGAGGGATACGAGCAGTACTTC	CASSTWTGREAEGYEQYF
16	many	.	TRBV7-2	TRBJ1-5	TGTGCCAGCAGCTTACTGGTAACTTATAGCAATCAGCCCCAGCATTTT	CASSLLVTYSNQPQHF
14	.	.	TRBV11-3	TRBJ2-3	TGTGCCAGCTCCGGGGGAGATGGCACAGATACGCAGTATTTT	CASSGGDGTDTQYF
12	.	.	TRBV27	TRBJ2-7	TGTGCCAGCACCGCGACAGGACGGGAGCAGTACTTC	CASTATGREQYF
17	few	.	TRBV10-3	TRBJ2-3	TGTGCCATCAGTGAGTCGAGACTGCTTATCCCCACAGATACGCAGTATTTT	CAISESRLLIPTDTQYF
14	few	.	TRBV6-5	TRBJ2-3	TGTGCCAGCAGTTACGGGGGGATCACAGATACGCAGTATTTT	CASSYGGITDTQYF
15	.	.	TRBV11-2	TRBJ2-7	TGTGCCAGCAGCCAAGATGGGGGAGATATATACGAGCAGTACTTC	CASSQDGGDIYEQYF
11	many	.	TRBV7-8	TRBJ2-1	TGTGCCAGCAGCTTCGGAAATGAGCAGTTCTTC	CASSFGNEQFF
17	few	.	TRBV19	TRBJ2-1	TGTGCCAGTAGTATCCTTCTAGCGTGGAGCTCCTACAATGAGCAGTTCTTC	CASSILLAWSSYNEQFF
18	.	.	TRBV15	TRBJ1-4	TGTGCCACCAGCAGAGTAGGGGCCGCTTATGCAACTAATGAAAAACTGTTTTTT	CATSRVGAAYATNEKLFF
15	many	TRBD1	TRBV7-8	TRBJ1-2	TGTGCCAGCAGCTTAAGCGGCGGGACAGGGAAAGGCTACACCTTC	CASSLSGGTGKGYTF
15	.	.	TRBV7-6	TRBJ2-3	TGTGCCAGCAGCTTAGCTGTAATTCCCGCAGATACGAAGTATTTT	CASSLAVIPADTKYF
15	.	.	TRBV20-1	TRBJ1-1	TGCAGTGCTAGAGATGTTCTCCCCAAAAGCATTGAAGCTTTCTTT	CSARDVLPKSIEAFF
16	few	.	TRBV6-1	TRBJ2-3	TGTGCCAGCAGTGACGGAAGGCTCCGAGACACAGATACGCAGTATTTT	CASSDGRLRDTDTQYF
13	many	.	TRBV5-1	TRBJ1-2	TGCGCCAGCAGCTTGACACGTACGAGGGGCTACACCTTC	CASSLTRTRGYTF
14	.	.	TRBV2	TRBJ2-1	TGTGCCACCAGTCGCGCGGGCTCCTACAATGAGCAGTTCTTC	CATSRAGSYNEQFF
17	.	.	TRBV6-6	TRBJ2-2	TGTGCCAGCTACCTCGTGGGGGCCGATACGTTAATCGGGGAGCTGTTTTTT	CASYLVGADTLIGELFF
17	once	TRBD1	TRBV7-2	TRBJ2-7	TGTGCCAGCAGCTTAGATGGGCGGACAGGGAGAGGTCACGAGCAGTACTTC	CASSLDGRTGRGHEQYF
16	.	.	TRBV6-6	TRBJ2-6	TGTGCCAGCAGTTACTCGATAGGGTCTGGGGCCAACGTCCTGACTTTC	CASSYSIGSGANVLTF
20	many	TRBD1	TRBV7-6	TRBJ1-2	TGTGCCAGCAGCCAGGTCCTAGGAGGCCGGGACAGCCGATTTAACTATGGCTACACCTTC	CASSQVLGGRDSRFNYGYTF
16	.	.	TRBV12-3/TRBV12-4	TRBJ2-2	TGTGCCAGCAGTACCGGAGGGGGGGGGGGCATCTGGGAGCTGTTTTTT	CASSTGGGGGIWELFF
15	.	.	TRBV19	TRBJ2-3	TGTGCCAGTAGTATAGAGGACTCCGGGGGAGATACGCAGTATTTT	CASSIEDSGGDTQYF
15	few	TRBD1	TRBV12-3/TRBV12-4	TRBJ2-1	TGTGCCAGCAGCGCCGGGACAGGGGGCGGCGATGAGCAGTTCTTC	CASSAGTGGGDEQFF
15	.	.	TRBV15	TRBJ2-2	TGTGCCACCAGCTTCTGGGGGGCTCCCACCGGGGAGCTGTTTTTT	CATSFWGAPTGELFF
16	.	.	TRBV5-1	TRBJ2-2	TGCGCCAGCAGCTTGGCCTTGGTGGCGGAAACCGGGGAGCTGTTTTTT	CASSLALVAETGELFF
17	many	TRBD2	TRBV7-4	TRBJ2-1	TGTGCCAGCAGCTTAGCAGCACCGGGACTAGCTGACAATGAGCAGTTCTTC	CASSLAAPGLADNEQFF
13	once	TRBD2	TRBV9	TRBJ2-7	TGTGCCAGCAGCGTGAGCGGGGCCTACGAGCAGTACTTC	CASSVSGAYEQYF
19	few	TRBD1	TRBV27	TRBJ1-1	TGTGCCAGCAGTTCCCCGGGAGTCGGGACAGGGTCTGTGGGCACTGAAGCTTTCTTT	CASSSPGVGTGSVGTEAFF
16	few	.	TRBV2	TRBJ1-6	TGTGCCAGCAGTGAATTCCGGGTCTCACCTAATTCACCCCTCCACTTT	CASSEFRVSPNSPLHF
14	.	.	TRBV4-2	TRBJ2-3	TGTGCCAGCAGCTACGAGGGATTCACAGATACGCAGTATTTT	CASSYEGFTDTQYF
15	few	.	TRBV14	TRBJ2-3	TGTGCCAGCAGCCCCGGACCCCCCGCGGGGGATACGCAGTATTTT	CASSPGPPAGDTQYF
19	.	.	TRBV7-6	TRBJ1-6	TGTGCCAGCAGTCCACTAAGCGTGGCAGCGAGATCCTATAATTCACCCCTCCACTTT	CASSPLSVAARSYNSPLHF
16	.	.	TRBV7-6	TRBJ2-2	TGTGCCGCGACCAGTTCCGGGACAAAGAACACCGGGGAGCTGTTTTTT	CAATSSGTKNTGELFF
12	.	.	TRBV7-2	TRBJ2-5	TGTGCCAGCAGCCACGAAGATGAGACCCAGTACTTC	CASSHEDETQYF
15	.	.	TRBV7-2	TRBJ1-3	TGTGCCAGCAGCTCAGAGAATGCCTCTGGAAACACCATATATTTT	CASSSENASGNTIYF
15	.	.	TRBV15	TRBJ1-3	TGTGCCACCTCCGAGGGGCAGAGGGCTGGAAACACCATATATTTT	CATSEGQRAGNTIYF
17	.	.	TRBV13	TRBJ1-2	TGTGCCAGCGGGGGGCCGACGACCATCGGGACTAACTATGGCTACACCTTC	CASGGPTTIGTNYGYTF
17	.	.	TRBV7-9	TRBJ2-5	TGTGCCAGCAGCTTCATCCCGGGTCCTAAATCGGAAGAGACCCAGTACTTC	CASSFIPGPKSEETQYF
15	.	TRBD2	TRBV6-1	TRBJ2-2	TGTGCCAGCACTCCAGTAGCGGGGGGTACCGGGGAGCTGTTTTTT	CASTPVAGGTGELFF
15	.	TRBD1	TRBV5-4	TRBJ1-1	TGTGCCAGCAGCGCACGACAGGGTATGAACACTGAAGCTTTCTTT	CASSARQGMNTEAFF
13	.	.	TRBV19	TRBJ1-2	TGTGCCAGTAGCACTACAGGTGTAAGGGGCGACACCTTC	CASSTTGVRGDTF
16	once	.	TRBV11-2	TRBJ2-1	TGTGCCAGCAGCTTAGGGCTAGGACAAGCCCACAATGAGCAGTTCTTC	CASSLGLGQAHNEQFF
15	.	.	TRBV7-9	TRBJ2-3	TGTGCCAGCAGCTTAGTACTGGGGGGCACAGATACGCAGTATTTT	CASSLVLGGTDTQYF
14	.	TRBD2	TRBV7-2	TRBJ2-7	TGTGCCAGCAGCTTAGCAGGAGGGGACTACAAGCAGTACTTC	CASSLAGGDYKQYF
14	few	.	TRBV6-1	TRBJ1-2	TGTGCCAGCAGTGAATTCCAGACAAAGTATGGCTACACCTTC	CASSEFQTKYGYTF